One and the same sample provided the 3 T cell receptor beta chains below, sequenced in a study of PD-L1 blockade in urothelial cancer (dated by TCRdb to between 2016 and 2019). Libraries were prepared through the immunoSEQ multiplex PCR assay. The clones in this table, taken by TCRdb from immuneACCESS, are in-frame only. Not every clone is retained; where verified, under half of the shortfall comes from an unresolved V gene, and the cause of the rest is unknown. The sample profile shows approximately 51,000 clones; approximately 86% of them were found once. Of the sample, around 16% is held by the ten largest clones. The sample here was PBMCs, taken around atezolizumab (anti-PD-L1) treatment. The receptors here all came from a man in his 60s with urothelial cancer.

This rearrangement joins TRBV6-5 to TRBJ1-1, with D possibly TRBD1 on 5 matching bases. The CDR3 totals 14 residues. The V and J ends lost 6 bases and 0 bases respectively, with 11 bases between them. Germline CDR1 MNHEY, CDR2 SVGAGI. The CDR3 nucleotides are TGTGCCAGCAGCAGGACACATCTGAACACTGAAGCTTTCTTT. Its protein is CASSRTHLNTEAFF.

The chain has TRBV5-5 and TRBJ2-3, with 10 bases that match TRBD2. With V trimmed by 2 bases and J by 1 base, 4 bases remained unmatched. The V gene's germline CDR1 is SGHKS and CDR2 YYEKEE (reference sequence). This CDR3 is built from 16 residues. The CDR3 loop is CASSFGGTSGTDTQYF. The CDR3 coding sequence is TGTGCCAGCAGCTTCGGAGGGACTAGCGGCACAGATACGCAGTATTTT.

The chain links TRBV9 to TRBJ1-1; no firm D call. Germline lookup yields CDR1 SGDLS and CDR2 YYNGEE. This CDR3 contains 15 residues. V lost 3 bases and J lost 4, with 16 bases in between. CDR3 sequence (DNA): TGTGCCAGCAGCGCAACCCGCGTTTTTGCCACTGAAGCTTTCTTT. Translation: CASSATRVFATEAFF.